The 15 T cell receptor beta chains below come from one sample, sequenced in a study of T-cell reconstitution after alpha-beta-depleted transplantation in children. The TCRbeta library incorporated unique molecular identifiers. A single record per CDR3 protein comes from TCRdb applying MiXCR to the PCR reads. The table lists hundreds of thousands of distinct CDR3 sequences, 10% to 15% of them singletons. The sequences come from PBMCs, mostly from graft donor cells, collected 360 days after TCRalphabeta/CD19-depleted stem cell transplant. These receptors were taken from a male patient between 5 and 17 years old who had a stem cell transplant for acute myeloid leukemia, so the T cells may come from the graft donor.

The sample holds one count of this clonotype. The chain joins TRBV30 to TRBJ1-5; TRBD1 agrees at 10 bases. With V trimmed by 5 bases and J by 4 bases, 2 bases remained unmatched. Per the germline V gene, CDR1 is GTSNPN and CDR2 is SVGIG (reference sequence). The length of the CDR3 is 13 residues. The CDR3 loop reads CAWEGQGNQPQHF. The CDR3 DNA follows: TGTGCCTGGGAGGGACAGGGGAATCAGCCCCAGCATTTT.

This clonotype came up a few times. The V call is TRBV28, the J call TRBJ2-5, with 8 bases matching TRBD2. This CDR3 region has 14 residues. The germline gives CDR1 MDHEN, CDR2 SYDVKM. Unmatched junction bases numbered 3, after V lost 4 bases and J lost 2 bases. DNA for the CDR3: TGTGCCAGCAGTTCGGGGGGGTTTCAAGAGACCCAGTACTTC. It yields the protein CASSSGGFQETQYF.

This sequence joins TRBV6-5 and TRBJ2-1, with 11 bases aligning to TRBD2. Germline trimming cut 2 bases from V and 6 bases from J; bases unmatched to any gene: 9. The CDR3 length is 17 residues. Germline V CDR1 and CDR2: MNHEY, SVGAGI. The CDR3 nucleotides are TGTGCCAGCAGTTACCTATTAGCGGGAGGGCCGTCCAATGAGCAGTTCTTC. Translation gives CASSYLLAGGPSNEQFF.

This chain uses TRBV12-3 or TRBV12-4 with TRBJ2-7; 11 bases agree with TRBD2. The CDR3 totals 17 residues. With V trimmed by 5 bases and J by 0 bases, 9 bases remained unmatched. In DNA, the CDR3 is TGTGCCAGCAGTCTCCTAGCGGGAGGTGCCCTCTCCTACGAGCAGTACTTC. Protein sequence: CASSLLAGGALSYEQYF.

This clonotype was recorded a few times. The gene calls are TRBV28 and TRBJ2-3; D not certain. The V gene lost 5 bases and the J gene lost 2 bases, with 11 bases spanning the gap. From germline, CDR1 is MDHEN and CDR2 SYDVKM. CDR3 length: 14 amino acids. CDR3 nucleotides: TGTGCCAGCAGTCCCTTGGGCACCACAGATACGCAGTATTTT. Its translation: CASSPLGTTDTQYF.

This clonotype was detected ten times or more. In DNA, the CDR3 is TGTGCCAGCAGTGACAATTGGGACATCACAGATACGCAGTATTTT. Residues: CASSDNWDITDTQYF. The chain joins TRBV6-4 to TRBJ2-3; tentative D call: TRBD1 (6 bases). V lost 2 bases and J 2 bases, leaving 11 bases between the germline ends. Germline CDR1 is MRHNA and CDR2 is SNTAGT. This CDR3 region has 15 residues.

This clonotype has at least ten counts. The V and J genes are TRBV9 and TRBJ2-5; D unresolved. CDR1 and CDR2 (germline): SGDLS, YYNGEE. There are 13 residues in the CDR3. The germline V and J ends were trimmed by 0 bases and 7 bases, with 10 bases remaining between them. The CDR3 DNA sequence: TGTGCCAGCAGCGTAGACCCCCTGGGGACCCAGTACTTC. Its protein product is CASSVDPLGTQYF. Drawing the rest from reference TRBV9 and TRBJ2-5, the complete variable domain is DSGVTQTPKHLITATGQRVTLRCSPRSGDLSVYWYQQSLDQGLQFLIQYYNGEERAKGNILERFSAQQFPDLHSELNLSSLELGDSALYFCASSVDPLGTQYFGPGTRLLVL.

This clonotype has more than one count but fewer than ten. This sequence joins TRBV29-1 and TRBJ2-1; 12 bases align to TRBD2. Trimming took 6 bases from V and 0 from J; bases not matched to a gene: 9. Germline V CDR1 and CDR2: SQVTM, ANQGSEA. There are 17 residues in the CDR3. The CDR3 region has the DNA TGCAGCGTCGATGGACTAGCGGGATTAAGCTCCTACAATGAGCAGTTCTTC. Translation: CSVDGLAGLSSYNEQFF.

This clonotype has more than one count but fewer than ten. V and J are TRBV6-1 and TRBJ2-1; tentative D call: TRBD2 (6 bases). Trimming took off 5 bases at V and 6 bases at J, with 11 bases between the two ends. Germline V lookup: CDR1 MNHNS, CDR2 SASEGT. CDR3 length equals 13 residues. The CDR3 nucleotides read TGTGCCAGCAGTAGAACGGGACTCAATGAGCAGTTCTTC. It specifies CASSRTGLNEQFF.

This clonotype has more than one count but fewer than ten. V and J are TRBV27 and TRBJ2-7; the D is unclear. Germline CDR1 is MNHEY and CDR2 is SMNVEV (reference sequence). Trimming shortened V by 5 bases and J by 1 base, and 12 bases separated the two germline ends. The length of the CDR3 is 14 residues. CDR3: CASSPLSRSYEQYF. Written as DNA, the CDR3 is TGTGCCAGCAGTCCTCTAAGCAGATCCTACGAGCAGTACTTC.

Concerning this clonotype itself: Likely a read error: the CDR3 ends without its conserved phenylalanine or tryptophan. CDR3 sequence reads: CASSFLDREKLFS. In DNA form, the CDR3 reads TGTGCCAGCAGCTTCCTCGATAGGGAAAAACTGTTTTCT. The chain links TRBV11-2 to TRBJ1-4; D is ambiguous. Germline V gene data show CDR1 as SGHAT and CDR2 as FQNNGV. The ends were cut back, 3 bases at V and 8 bases at J, with 10 bases in the middle. The CDR3 has 13 residues.

This clonotype was picked up a small number of times. J is TRBJ2-5 and V is TRBV10-3; the D gene is possibly TRBD1 (6 bases). Trimming removed 10 bases from V and 5 bases from J, with 17 bases in between. Germline-derived CDR1 and CDR2 are ENHRY and SYGVKD. The CDR3 spans 13 residues. CDR3 nucleotides: TGTGCCACCGAGAATGCAGGGGTGGAGACCCAGTACTTC. Translating it yields CATENAGVETQYF.

The gene calls are TRBV14 and TRBJ2-1, with 12 bases aligning to TRBD2. The CDR3 covers 15 residues. Germline V gene lookup returns CDR1 SGHDN and CDR2 FVKESK. After removal of 2 bases from V and 9 bases from J, the junction contained 5 bases not matched to a gene. The CDR3 spells CASSQRLAGEGEQFF. The CDR3 DNA is TGTGCCAGCAGCCAACGACTAGCGGGAGAAGGTGAGCAGTTCTTC.

The sample holds many counts of this clonotype. The chain combines TRBV18 with TRBJ2-3; tentatively, D is TRBD1 (5 bases). The CDR3 has 18 residues. V gave up 0 bases and J gave up 2 bases, with 18 bases separating them. Germline values: CDR1 KGHSH, CDR2 LQKENI. The CDR3 here is CASSPPYGNRRYTDTQYF. The CDR3 DNA reads as TGTGCCAGCTCACCACCGTATGGGAACAGGAGATACACAGATACGCAGTATTTT.

In its sample, this clonotype was seen many times. The V gene is TRBV7-3, the J gene TRBJ2-2; D is unclear. V was trimmed by 2 bases and J by 5 bases, leaving 6 bases between them. Germline CDR1 and CDR2: SGHTA and FQGTGA. The CDR3 contains 13 residues. The CDR3 here is CASSLGRTGELFF. In DNA form, the CDR3 reads TGTGCCAGCAGCTTAGGTCGAACCGGGGAGCTGTTTTTT.